The 17 T cell receptor beta chains in this list originate from one sample, sequenced in a study of T cell responses to AZD1222 COVID-19 vaccine. Only in-frame clones appear in the TCRdb table, and some are missing; sequencing was by immunoSEQ multiplex PCR. The sample shows about 46,000 clones, about 90% of them seen only once. The specimen was peripheral blood, collected 28 days after the second AZD1222 dose. These receptors originate from an adult who received the AZD1222 COVID-19 vaccine.

V usage is TRBV24-1 and J usage is TRBJ2-3, with D unclear. V lost 3 bases to trimming and J lost 2 bases, with 11 bases between them. This CDR3 is built from 15 residues. Per the germline V gene, CDR1 is KGHDR and CDR2 is SFDVKD. The CDR3 nucleotides are TGTGCCACCAGTGATCTTTCCTTGGCCACAGATACGCAGTATTTT. This gives the protein CATSDLSLATDTQYF.

The V gene is TRBV30, the J gene TRBJ1-4; the D gene is possibly TRBD1 (5 bases). Germline V gene data show CDR1 as GTSNPN and CDR2 as SVGIG (reference sequence). V was shortened by 3 bases and J by 4 bases, with 9 bases between the two germline ends. The CDR3 has 13 amino acids. CDR3 protein: CAWSAGFNEKLFF. CDR3 nucleotides: TGTGCCTGGAGCGCAGGGTTTAATGAAAAACTGTTTTTT.

V usage is TRBV4-1 and J usage is TRBJ1-4; D call uncertain. Trimming took off 1 base at V and 7 bases at J, with 7 bases between the two ends. Germline V lookup: CDR1 MGHRA, CDR2 YSYEKL. The length of the CDR3 is 13 residues. The CDR3 nucleotides read TGCGCCAGCAGCCAAGTAATAGGTGAAAAACTGTTTTTT. This encodes CASSQVIGEKLFF.

Turning to this clone: Other DNA sequences of this sample code for an identical CDR3. This chain uses TRBV5-1 with TRBJ2-5, with 9 bases lining up with TRBD1. Unmatched junction bases numbered 8, after V lost 3 bases and J lost 5 bases. This CDR3 has 15 residues. Per germline, CDR1 SGHRS and CDR2 YFSETQ. The DNA of the CDR3 is TGCGCCAGCAGCTCGCTACAGGGGGCAGGGGAGACCCAGTACTTC. This gives the protein CASSSLQGAGETQYF.

CDR3 sequence (DNA): TGCGCCAGCAGCCAAACAGGGGTCGGCGAAAAACTGTTTTTT. Translating gives CASSQTGVGEKLFF. The chain has TRBV4-1 and TRBJ1-4, with 7 bases fitting TRBD1. V was pared by 2 bases and J by 8 bases, with 5 bases of the junction left unmatched. Germline CDR1 is MGHRA and CDR2 is YSYEKL. The CDR3 has 14 residues.

The V call is TRBV7-2, the J call TRBJ2-7, with D perhaps matching TRBD1 (6 bases). The CDR3 has 15 amino acids. Trimming removed 5 bases at V and 2 bases at J, with 16 bases between. Germline-derived CDR1 and CDR2 are SGHTA and FQGNSA. The CDR3 loop is CASSPTPAGAYEQYF. As DNA, the CDR3 is TGTGCCAGCAGCCCCACCCCGGCAGGGGCCTACGAGCAGTACTTC.

The chain recombines TRBV5-1 with TRBJ2-1; D possibly corresponds to TRBD2 (5 bases). The CDR3 totals 12 residues. Trimming took 2 bases from V and 10 from J, leaving 10 bases between them. Germline V gives CDR1 SGHRS, CDR2 YFSETQ. CDR3 loop: CASSLPDWEQFF. The DNA of the CDR3 is TGCGCCAGCAGCTTACCGGACTGGGAGCAGTTCTTC.

The V gene is TRBV10-3, the J gene TRBJ2-1, with D possibly TRBD2 on 5 matching bases. The V end lost 2 bases, the J end lost 13 bases, and 12 bases lay between the germline ends. The CDR3 contains 12 residues. Germline CDR1 is ENHRY and CDR2 is SYGVKD. This CDR3 is CAISETGTDQFF. The DNA for the CDR3 is TGTGCCATCAGTGAGACGGGAACGGATCAGTTCTTC.

The V call is TRBV7-8, the J call TRBJ1-5; D remains unclear. CDR3 length: 14 residues. Per germline, CDR1 SGHVS and CDR2 FQNEAQ. V lost 1 base to trimming and J lost 0 bases, with 4 bases between them. CDR3 sequence reads: CASSLDRSNQPQHF. The CDR3 nucleotides read TGTGCCAGCAGCTTAGACCGTAGCAATCAGCCCCAGCATTTT.

A few counts support this clone. The V gene is TRBV20-1, the J gene TRBJ1-6, with D tentatively TRBD1 (5 bases). This CDR3 comprises 15 residues. V was pared by 3 bases and J by 6 bases, with 15 bases between. The germline CDR1 and CDR2 sequences are DFQATT and SNEGSKA (reference sequence). CDR3 nucleotide sequence: TGCAGTGCTAGTAAGCAGGGTGTTGGTAATTCACCCCTCCACTTT. Its translation is CSASKQGVGNSPLHF.

V and J are TRBV19 and TRBJ2-2; 7 bases map to TRBD2. The length of the CDR3 is 13 residues. V lost 5 bases and J lost 7; bases outside the gene matches: 4. In germline, CDR1 is LNHDA, CDR2 SQIVND (reference sequence). CDR3 sequence reads: CASSQIAGGELFF. The CDR3 coding sequence is TGTGCCAGTAGTCAAATAGCGGGCGGGGAGCTGTTTTTT.

The chain combines TRBV5-1 with TRBJ2-1; TRBD2 agrees at 7 bases. Germline V gives CDR1 SGHRS, CDR2 YFSETQ. The CDR3 totals 14 residues. J was trimmed by 7 bases and V by 2 bases; bases with no gene match: 6. In nucleotides, the CDR3 is TGCGCCAGCAGCTTCGCGGGAGTTCAGAATGAGCAGTTCTTC. Translation gives CASSFAGVQNEQFF.

The count of this clone is one. This chain links TRBV7-9 with TRBJ2-7; 10 positions match TRBD2. Germline CDR1 is SEHNR and CDR2 is FQNEAQ (reference sequence). The CDR3 is 15 residues long. The ends lost 1 base at V and 4 bases at J; junction bases unmatched: 4. CDR3 sequence reads: CASSLVAAGGYEQYF. As DNA, the CDR3 is TGTGCCAGCAGCTTAGTTGCAGCGGGAGGGTACGAGCAGTACTTC.

V is TRBV6-1 and J is TRBJ2-5; D gene unclear. The germline V gene encodes CDR1 MNHNS and CDR2 SASEGT. V shed 0 bases and J shed 7 bases, with 12 bases lying between them. The CDR3 extends over 14 amino acids. As DNA, the CDR3 is TGTGCCAGCAGTGAAGCGGGTCTTTTGATGACCCAGTACTTC. This encodes CASSEAGLLMTQYF.

The V call is TRBV3-1 (or the pseudogene TRBV3-2), the J call TRBJ2-5, with D possibly matching TRBD2 (6 bases). Trimming took 2 bases from V and 5 from J, leaving 18 bases between them. Germline-derived CDR1 and CDR2 are LGHDT and YNNKEL (reference sequence). There are 16 residues in the CDR3. Here the CDR3 DNA reads TGTGCCAGCAGCCAAAAACTCGGGACTCCCGGGGAGACCCAGTACTTC. Translating gives CASSQKLGTPGETQYF.

This chain uses TRBV7-2 with TRBJ2-1; TRBD2 matches 7 bases. CDR3 length: 16 residues. V gave up 5 bases and J gave up 6 bases; unmatched junction bases: 13. The germline CDR1 and CDR2 sequences are SGHTA and FQGNSA. This CDR3 reads CASSPLMGGPLNEQFF. The CDR3 DNA is TGTGCCAGCAGCCCGCTCATGGGAGGGCCCCTCAATGAGCAGTTCTTC.

V is TRBV11-2 and J is TRBJ1-3, with D unclear. Germline V lookup: CDR1 SGHAT, CDR2 FQNNGV. V dropped 5 bases and J dropped 0 bases, with 20 bases sitting between them. The CDR3 is made up of 18 amino acids. CDR3 protein: CASSLGSRQRYSGNTIYF. The CDR3 coding sequence is TGTGCCAGCAGCCTTGGGTCCCGGCAGCGCTACTCTGGAAACACCATATATTTT. The variable domain in full, completed from reference TRBV11-2 and TRBJ1-3, reads EAGVAQSPRYKIIEKRQSVAFWCNPISGHATLYWYQQILGQGPKLLIQFQNNGVVDDSQLPKDRFSAERLKGVDSTLKIQPAKLEDSAVYLCASSLGSRQRYSGNTIYFGEGSWLTVV.